These 25 T cell receptor beta chains were all obtained from the same sample, sequenced in a study of T cell responses to AZD1222 COVID-19 vaccine. Here immunoSEQ multiplex PCR was the method, and the copy in TCRdb shows in-frame clones only, minus some. The sample has roughly 100,000 clones, about 92% seen once. The sample was peripheral blood, taken on day 0 of AZD1222 vaccination. The receptors come from an adult in good health.

The rearrangement uses TRBV11-2 and TRBJ2-1, with D uncertain. This CDR3 has 15 amino acids. V gave up 1 base and J gave up 3 bases, with 10 bases separating them. Germline CDR1 reads SGHAT; CDR2 reads FQNNGV. In DNA form, the CDR3 reads TGTGCCAGCAGCTTAGTGGGCAGCTACTACAATGAGCAGTTCTTC. Its protein product is CASSLVGSYYNEQFF.

The gene calls are TRBV28 and TRBJ1-3; TRBD1 agrees at 8 bases. CDR1 and CDR2 (germline): MDHEN, SYDVKM. Losses at the gene ends were 5 bases for V and 4 bases for J; bases not matched to a gene: 10. CDR3 length equals 16 residues. CDR3 sequence (DNA): TGTGCCAGCAGTACACAGGGGGTGTCTGGGGGAAACACCATATATTTT. This encodes CASSTQGVSGGNTIYF.

This chain connects TRBV9 to TRBJ2-1, with D tentatively TRBD1 or TRBD2 (6 bases each). Germline V gene lookup returns CDR1 SGDLS and CDR2 YYNGEE. The CDR3 loop spans 15 amino acids. V shed 3 bases and J shed 4 bases, with 14 bases lying between them. The chain's CDR3 is CASSAHGGVYNEQFF. The CDR3 bases are TGTGCCAGCAGCGCCCACGGGGGCGTGTACAATGAGCAGTTCTTC.

The chain joins TRBV9 to TRBJ2-5, with D hard to call. V was shortened by 0 bases and J by 3 bases, with 12 bases between the two germline ends. Germline assignment: CDR1 SGDLS and CDR2 YYNGEE. CDR3 size: 15 residues. In DNA form, the CDR3 reads TGTGCCAGCAGCGTAGGTTTAGGGCCAGAAGAGACCCAGTACTTC. This sequence encodes CASSVGLGPEETQYF.

The chain carries TRBV27 and TRBJ2-2; no firm D call. Germline CDR1 is MNHEY and CDR2 is SMNVEV (reference sequence). The V gene lost 11 bases and the J gene lost 6 bases, with 10 bases spanning the gap. The CDR3 runs 11 residues. CDR3 residues: CALRVAGELFF. The DNA for the CDR3 is TGTGCCCTCCGGGTCGCCGGGGAGCTGTTTTTT.

The rearrangement uses TRBV18 and TRBJ1-5, with D perhaps TRBD1 (6 bases). CDR3 size: 15 residues. Germline CDR1 is KGHSH and CDR2 is LQKENI. The germline V and J ends were trimmed by 6 bases and 1 base, with 13 bases remaining between them. The CDR3 DNA reads as TGTGCCAGCTCCCAGACAGGATTGAGCAATCAGCCCCAGCATTTT. It specifies CASSQTGLSNQPQHF.

The table lists this clone with a count of one. This sequence joins TRBV5-6 and TRBJ2-7, with a possible D match to TRBD1 (6 bases). This CDR3 comprises 13 residues. Germline V gene lookup returns CDR1 SGHDT and CDR2 YYEEEE. With 2 bases removed from V and 1 base from J, the gap between germline ends came to 7 bases. CDR3 in amino acids: CASSFGQSYEQYF. CDR3 coding DNA: TGTGCCAGCAGCTTCGGACAGTCCTACGAGCAGTACTTC.

The chain carries TRBV14 and TRBJ2-3; unclear D gene. This CDR3 region has 14 residues. Germline V gives CDR1 SGHDN, CDR2 FVKESK. Trimming removed 3 bases from V and 3 bases from J, with 10 bases in between. CDR3 DNA: TGTGCCAGCAGCCACGTCCCTAGGACAGATACGCAGTATTTT. Protein sequence: CASSHVPRTDTQYF.

This sequence joins TRBV14 and TRBJ2-7; D is unclear. Looked up from germline, CDR1 is SGHDN and CDR2 is FVKESK. V was cut by 0 bases and J by 6 bases, with 6 bases left in between. This CDR3 has 12 residues. In nucleotides, the CDR3 is TGTGCCAGCAGCCAAGATCCGGGCGAGCAGTACTTC. Translating gives CASSQDPGEQYF.

V and J are TRBV6-6 and TRBJ1-1; TRBD1 is a possible D gene (5 bases). The CDR3 sequence is 15 residues long. With 5 bases removed from V and 6 bases from J, the gap between germline ends came to 19 bases. Germline-derived CDR1 and CDR2 are MNHNY and SVGAGI (reference sequence). The CDR3 DNA reads as TGTGCCAGCAGTCTAGCCGGGACCGTGGGCTCTGAAGCTTTCTTT. Residues: CASSLAGTVGSEAFF.

The genes are TRBV7-8 and TRBJ1-1, with 8 positions matching TRBD1. Germline CDR1 reads SGHVS; CDR2 reads FQNEAQ. Trimming cost V 3 bases and J 3 bases; bases outside gene matches: 9. This CDR3 contains 16 residues. The CDR3 sequence: CASSFPAYRGDTEAFF. The CDR3 DNA sequence: TGTGCCAGCAGCTTCCCCGCCTACAGGGGGGACACTGAAGCTTTCTTT.

The rearrangement uses TRBV5-1 and TRBJ2-3; D is unresolved. CDR1 and CDR2 (germline): SGHRS, YFSETQ. The V end lost 3 bases, the J end lost 1 base, and 15 bases lay between the germline ends. The CDR3 extends over 16 amino acids. The CDR3 loop reads CASSSALGPGTDTQYF. CDR3 in DNA: TGCGCCAGCAGCTCAGCCTTGGGCCCTGGCACAGATACGCAGTATTTT.

The genes are TRBV5-1 and TRBJ2-4; D is uncertain. The V and J ends lost 0 bases and 2 bases respectively, with 6 bases between them. The CDR3 sequence is 14 residues long. Germline loops: CDR1 SGHRS, CDR2 YFSETQ. CDR3 in amino acids: CASSLGGTKNIQYF. The CDR3 DNA follows: TGCGCCAGCAGCTTGGGAGGTACCAAAAACATTCAGTACTTC.

This chain connects TRBV4-1 to TRBJ2-3; 9 bases fit TRBD1. Looked up from germline, CDR1 is MGHRA and CDR2 is YSYEKL. Trimming took 4 bases from V and 6 from J; bases not matched to a gene: 17. This CDR3 region has 18 residues. The CDR3 DNA follows: TGCGCCAGCAGCCCGGGACAGGGTCGGGTTTGGGCACACGATACGCAGTATTTT. This translates into CASSPGQGRVWAHDTQYF.

The J gene is TRBJ2-7, the V gene TRBV5-4; the D call may be TRBD1 or TRBD2 (5 bases each). Per germline, CDR1 SGHNT and CDR2 YYREEE (reference sequence). V lost 2 bases, J lost 1 base, and 13 bases lay in between. This CDR3 contains 15 residues. CDR3: CASSFGTVESYEQYF. The CDR3 bases are TGTGCCAGCAGCTTTGGGACGGTCGAGTCCTACGAGCAGTACTTC.

This chain connects TRBV19 to TRBJ1-1; D unclear. Germline-derived CDR1 and CDR2 are LNHDA and SQIVND (reference sequence). This CDR3 has 13 residues. V lost 2 bases, J lost 1 base, and 5 bases lay in between. CDR3 region: CASSISGNTEAFF. The DNA for the CDR3 is TGTGCCAGTAGTATATCAGGGAACACTGAAGCTTTCTTT.

The chain combines TRBV7-3 with TRBJ2-1, with 9 bases lining up with TRBD2. V lost 5 bases, J lost 5 bases, and 7 bases stayed unmatched. The CDR3 consists of 15 residues. CDR1 SGHTA and CDR2 FQGTGA come from the germline V gene. This CDR3 is CASSRSGGTHNEQFF. The CDR3 coding sequence is TGTGCCAGCAGCAGGAGCGGGGGGACACACAATGAGCAGTTCTTC.

This clone appeared a single time. J is TRBJ2-1 and V is TRBV13; TRBD2 aligns across 7 bases. Trimming took 0 bases from V and 4 from J; bases not matched to a gene: 6. The CDR3 is 16 amino acids. CDR1 is PRHDT and CDR2 is FYEKMQ in the germline V gene (reference sequence). CDR3: CASSLGPSGGYNEQFF. In nucleotides, the CDR3 is TGTGCCAGCAGCTTAGGCCCGTCGGGGGGATACAATGAGCAGTTCTTC.

This chain uses TRBV28 with TRBJ1-5; no clear D. In germline, CDR1 is MDHEN, CDR2 SYDVKM. V lost 6 bases, J lost 1 base, and 10 bases lay in between. The CDR3 is 14 residues long. CDR3 amino acids: CASRPLGSNQPQHF. CDR3 nucleotide sequence: TGTGCCAGCAGGCCCCTTGGGAGCAATCAGCCCCAGCATTTT.

This chain uses TRBV4-3 with TRBJ2-1; D may match TRBD1 or TRBD2 (5 bases each). Germline CDR1 is LGHNA and CDR2 is YSLEER. Deletions cut 3 bases from V and 5 bases from J, with 11 bases between. The CDR3 loop spans 14 amino acids. DNA for the CDR3: TGCGCCAGCAGCCACCGGGGCAGGCACAATGAGCAGTTCTTC. It is translated as CASSHRGRHNEQFF.

The chain has TRBV30 and TRBJ1-5, with D possibly being TRBD1 (6 bases). The CDR3 length is 13 residues. CDR1 and CDR2 (germline): GTSNPN, SVGIG (reference sequence). V gave up 0 bases and J gave up 9 bases, with 12 bases separating them. The CDR3 DNA reads TGTGCCTGGAGTGTAGGGGGGAAAGGGCCCCAGCATTTT. Translation: CAWSVGGKGPQHF.

V usage is TRBV4-1 and J usage is TRBJ2-2; D call uncertain. Germline V gene lookup returns CDR1 MGHRA and CDR2 YSYEKL. CDR3 length: 15 residues. With 1 base removed from V and 5 bases from J, the gap between germline ends came to 11 bases. The CDR3 region is CASSQGLGYTGELFF. In nucleotides, the CDR3 is TGCGCCAGCAGCCAAGGCTTAGGGTATACCGGGGAGCTGTTTTTT.

This chain uses TRBV6-5 with TRBJ1-1; a possible D gene is TRBD1 (5 bases). Per the germline V gene, CDR1 is MNHEY and CDR2 is SVGAGI. The V and J ends lost 6 bases and 4 bases respectively, with 15 bases between them. The CDR3 totals 14 residues. CDR3 region: CASSWGQVSTEAFF. The DNA for the CDR3 is TGTGCCAGCAGCTGGGGCCAGGTTTCCACTGAAGCTTTCTTT.

The V gene is TRBV4-1, the J gene TRBJ2-1, with no clear D. Trimming removed 2 bases at V and 6 bases at J, with 8 bases between. CDR1 and CDR2 (germline): MGHRA, YSYEKL. The CDR3 extends over 13 amino acids. The CDR3, as DNA: TGCGCCAGCAGCCAAACGATCATCAATGAGCAGTTCTTC. It specifies CASSQTIINEQFF.

This chain joins TRBV6-2 or TRBV6-3 and TRBJ2-7; D possibly corresponds to TRBD1 (6 bases). The V and J ends lost 6 bases and 7 bases respectively, with 16 bases between them. Germline V gene data show CDR1 as MNHEY and CDR2 as SVGEGT. The CDR3 is made up of 13 amino acids. CDR3 residues: CASSPQGTREQYF. The CDR3 coding sequence is TGTGCCAGCAGCCCCCAGGGGACGAGGGAGCAGTACTTC.